This T cell receptor beta chain was identified in a study of long-term antiretroviral therapy in people with HIV. Survey level was the resolution at which the v3.0 immunoSEQ assay ran. Clones were sequenced by immunoSEQ multiplex PCR, and TCRdb holds only the in-frame ones, with some missing. The sample carries roughly 40,000 clones, less than 95% recorded once. V dropped 5 bases and J dropped 5; count of bases not matched to a gene: 7. The CDR3 runs 15 residues. Germline-derived CDR1 and CDR2 are SNHLY and FYNNEI. The chain uses TRBV2 and TRBJ1-5; 9 nucleotides agree with TRBD1. The source was unsorted PBMCs, collected around 9.2 years after starting antiretroviral therapy. The sequence was collected from a young man with HIV. CDR3 loop: CASSSTGTGYQPQHF. For the CDR3, the DNA is TGTGCCAGCAGTTCAACCGGGACAGGGTATCAGCCCCAGCATTTT. Full variable domain (rest looked up from reference TRBV2 and TRBJ1-5): EPEVTQTPSHQVTQMGQEVILRCVPISNHLYFYWYRQILGQKVEFLVSFYNNEISEKSEIFDDQFSVERPDGSNFTLKIRSTKLEDSAMYFCASSSTGTGYQPQHFGDGTRLSIL.